This record concerns one T cell receptor beta chain sequence. Only a few counts were recorded for this clone. Its antigen has not been determined. No base qualities exist here, and no much larger clone lies one base off it. The data are from a study of T cell responses to AZD1222 COVID-19 vaccine (TCRdb year 2021). For the study in its entirety: AZD1222 recipients whose second dose came at about 4 weeks and those whose second dose came at about 12 weeks were combined into one group, since spike-specific TCR depth and breadth did not differ between the two schedules. A total of over 230 trial participants underwent TCR sequencing, of whom 200 to 220 had received two doses of AZD1222 and approximately 26 had received two doses of the MenACWY control vaccine. Trial participants were enrolled by age into 18-55, 56-69 and 70-plus year subgroups, with about 150, 27 and 61 TCR-sequenced participants respectively. Findings and caveats that apply to the study as a whole: Most participants were white British and females outnumbered males, and the authors suggested that clonal diversity may have been underestimated. In the small 56-69-year group, the increase in depth fell short of significance, most likely because of low power. Epitopes outside the regions mutated in the B.1.351 and B.1.1.7 variants were reportedly recognized by nearly half of the unique spike-specific TCRs. After two AZD1222 doses, spike-specific TCR breadth and depth were significantly higher than at day 0 and than in MenACWY recipients. No day 14 peak-response samples were available, so repertoires were characterized only after the peak T cell response. Only five or six AZD1222 recipients were SARS-CoV-2 seropositive at baseline, limiting conclusions about previously exposed vaccinees. The whole spike protein was spanned by vaccine-associated CD4 TCRs, and dominant responses were seen in regions 160-218 and 743-854.

The CDR3 regions of human TCRbeta chains were analyzed by immunosequencing. On the authors' methods: TCRs in the repertoires were matched against a reference library of SARS-CoV-2-specific TCRs that had been generated with the MIRA antigen-specificity platform. Breadth was defined as the fraction of unique TCRs that were SARS-CoV-2-associated. Depth was defined as the fraction of total T cells that were SARS-CoV-2-associated. Using the MIRA data, each spike-specific TCR was mapped to the spike region that the TCR reacts to and placed in a CD4 or CD8 class. Log10-transformed breadth and depth values were compared by one-way ANOVA with Sidak's multiple comparisons tests. TCRdb provides this immuneACCESS table in a form limited to in-frame rearrangements. Some clones are lacking; in checked studies, under half of them reflect an unresolved V gene, and why the rest are absent is not known. Clonal size and the V and J genes are those of that table, whereas D and trimming came from the DNA. The sample data list some 97,000 clones, and around nine tenths of these were observed just once. The ten most abundant clones make up 15% of the sample.

Reading the label with the study, this specimen's time point is: baseline before first vaccination. Vaccinee samples were obtained from the UK trials COV001 and COV002, which included a single-blind randomized controlled phase 2/3 trial of AZD1222 (ChAdOx1 nCoV-19) in healthy adults. Trial participant PBMC samples were collected at day 0 and day 28 after the second dose for TCRbeta chain sequencing. Between the V and J ends, shortened by 4 bases and 4 bases respectively, the junction contains 11 bases. The CDR3 numbers 14 residues from cysteine through phenylalanine. CDR3 DNA is the only sequence kept; it has 42 bases, read in frame from the first base. CDR1 and CDR2, looked up from the germline V gene (reference sequence), are LNHDA and SQIVND.

The source is an adult in good health. The chain joins TRBV19 to TRBJ1-5, with the D gene too uncertain to name. Sequencing used peripheral blood, obtained on day 0 of AZD1222 vaccination. In nucleotide form, the sequence is TGTGCCAGTAGTAACCAGGCTGGTAATCAGCCCCAGCATTTT. Translated, this gives CASSNQAGNQPQHF.